This entry lists 21 T cell receptor beta chains sequenced from one sample in a study of beta chain features in type 1 diabetes. All of the isolated RNA was reverse transcribed, so expressed TCRB transcripts were sequenced. The assay was immunoSEQ multiplex PCR, and TCRdb's table has in-frame clones only and misses some. The table lists around 350,000 clones, around 12% of them singletons. Sequenced: naive CD4+ T cells from blood. The origin of the receptors is a man in his late teens or twenties in good health.

V is TRBV9 and J is TRBJ2-3, with TRBD2 matching over 9 bases. The ends lost 2 bases at V and 0 bases at J; junction bases unmatched: 13. The CDR3 spans 19 residues. CDR1 is SGDLS, CDR2 YYNGEE, per germline. As DNA, the CDR3 is TGTGCCAGCAGCGTCCGGGCGACATTACTAGCGGGCAGCACAGATACGCAGTATTTT. Amino acid sequence: CASSVRATLLAGSTDTQYF.

The rearrangement uses TRBV28 and TRBJ2-6; weak D call: TRBD1 (5 bases). The CDR3 loop spans 15 amino acids. The V end was cut by 4 bases, the J end by 1 base, with 8 bases between. Germline V gene lookup returns CDR1 MDHEN and CDR2 SYDVKM. The DNA for the CDR3 is TGTGCCAGCAGTTCAGGGTTTTCTGGGGCCAACGTCCTGACTTTC. Translating gives CASSSGFSGANVLTF. Full variable domain (remainder filled in from reference TRBV28 and TRBJ2-6): DVKVTQSSRYLVKRTGEKVFLECVQDMDHENMFWYRQDPGLGLRLIYFSYDVKMKEKGDIPEGYSVSREKKERFSLILESASTNQTSMYLCASSSGFSGANVLTFGAGSRLTVL.

J is TRBJ2-1 and V is TRBV25-1; 8 bases line up with TRBD2. Germline CDR1 is MGHDK and CDR2 is SYGVNS. CDR3 length equals 14 residues. The V gene end was trimmed by 8 bases and the J gene end by 6 bases; junction bases not matched to a gene: 9. The CDR3 loop reads CASPPAGDVNEQFF. The CDR3 DNA reads TGTGCCAGCCCCCCAGCGGGAGATGTCAATGAGCAGTTCTTC.

This chain uses TRBV18 with TRBJ2-7; 8 bases match TRBD1. This CDR3 has 13 amino acids. Germline V gives CDR1 KGHSH, CDR2 LQKENI. Trimming took 6 bases from V and 3 from J; bases not matched to a gene: 4. The CDR3 bases are TGTGCCAGCTCGGGACAGGAGATCTACGAGCAGTACTTC. Translating gives CASSGQEIYEQYF.

Only a few counts were recorded for this clone. The chain employs TRBV11-2 and TRBJ2-5, with TRBD1 matching over 7 bases. Germline CDR1 SGHAT, CDR2 FQNNGV. With 3 bases clipped from V and 4 bases from J, the junction kept 11 bases outside the gene matches. The CDR3 is 16 residues long. CDR3 nucleotide sequence: TGTGCCAGCAGCTTTCAGGGGCAGGGGGTTGGAGAGACCCAGTACTTC. It encodes CASSFQGQGVGETQYF. Complete variable domain (other parts from reference TRBV11-2 and TRBJ2-5): EAGVAQSPRYKIIEKRQSVAFWCNPISGHATLYWYQQILGQGPKLLIQFQNNGVVDDSQLPKDRFSAERLKGVDSTLKIQPAKLEDSAVYLCASSFQGQGVGETQYFGPGTRLLVL.

This clone turned up a few times. This chain links TRBV7-9 with TRBJ2-2; 7 bases match TRBD1. J lost 1 base, V lost 5 bases, and 4 bases had no gene match. Germline values: CDR1 SEHNR, CDR2 FQNEAQ (reference sequence). This CDR3 has 15 amino acids. The CDR3 is CASSRRTGNTGELFF. The CDR3 region has the DNA TGTGCCAGCAGCCGCCGGACAGGGAACACCGGGGAGCTGTTTTTT.

This clone was detected only a few times. The gene calls are TRBV5-1 and TRBJ1-2, with D unresolved. The CDR3 sequence is 16 residues long. Germline V gives CDR1 SGHRS, CDR2 YFSETQ. V was cut by 3 bases and J by 1 base, with 16 bases left in between. CDR3 sequence (DNA): TGCGCCAGCAGCTCCCATGTCGCGGGGATTAACTATGGCTACACCTTC. As protein: CASSSHVAGINYGYTF.

This clone was seen only a few times. This rearrangement joins TRBV28 to TRBJ2-7, with D maybe TRBD2 (6 bases). The V gene's germline CDR1 is MDHEN and CDR2 SYDVKM. The CDR3 has 15 amino acids. V lost 6 bases, J lost 2 bases, and 17 bases lay in between. The CDR3 DNA sequence: TGTGCCAGCAGACCTTACACGGGGGAGACCTACGAGCAGTACTTC. This sequence encodes CASRPYTGETYEQYF.

CDR3 coding DNA: TGTGCCTGGAGTCCCGGCACAGATACGCAGTATTTT. This encodes CAWSPGTDTQYF. This chain joins TRBV30 and TRBJ2-3; D not resolved. Germline V CDR1 and CDR2: GTSNPN, SVGIG (reference sequence). The CDR3 sequence is 12 residues long. Trimming removed 2 bases from V and 1 base from J, with 4 bases in between.

CDR3 coding DNA: TGTGCCAGCAGCTTGGTTGGCCAGAACTATGGCTACACCTTC. This translates into CASSLVGQNYGYTF. V gene TRBV5-6 combines with J gene TRBJ1-2; D is ambiguous. Trimming took 0 bases from V and 2 from J, leaving 8 bases between them. The CDR3 runs 14 residues. Germline values: CDR1 SGHDT, CDR2 YYEEEE.

CDR3 residues: CASSRDRYYGYTF. The CDR3 nucleotides read TGTGCCAGTAGCCGGGACAGATACTATGGCTACACCTTC. This chain uses TRBV19 with TRBJ1-2; 7 bases match TRBD1. Germline V gene lookup returns CDR1 LNHDA and CDR2 SQIVND (reference sequence). The CDR3 runs to 13 residues. V gave up 6 bases and J gave up 3 bases; unmatched junction bases: 4.

This chain joins TRBV18 and TRBJ1-1; no firm D call. V was cut by 5 bases and J by 0 bases, with 7 bases left in between. The CDR3 runs 13 residues. CDR1 and CDR2 from the germline V gene are KGHSH and LQKENI. CDR3 residues: CASSADMNTEAFF. In DNA, the CDR3 is TGTGCCAGCTCAGCAGATATGAACACTGAAGCTTTCTTT.

This clone was counted between two and nine times. The chain is built from TRBV4-3 and TRBJ2-7, with 9 bases that match TRBD1. J gave up 0 bases and V 4 bases, and 19 bases lay outside the gene matches. From germline, CDR1 is LGHNA and CDR2 YSLEER. CDR3 size: 20 residues. The CDR3 DNA reads TGCGCCAGCAGCCGCCTGACTATTGAACAGGGGGCTCCAAACTCCTACGAGCAGTACTTC. It translates to CASSRLTIEQGAPNSYEQYF.

This clone was observed a handful of times. The V and J genes are TRBV5-1 and TRBJ2-1, with D maybe TRBD1 (5 bases). Germline V gives CDR1 SGHRS, CDR2 YFSETQ. The CDR3 extends over 15 amino acids. V dropped 3 bases and J dropped 1 base, with 11 bases sitting between them. CDR3 nucleotides: TGCGCCAGCAGCTCGACAGCCTCTTCCTACAATGAGCAGTTCTTC. Protein sequence: CASSSTASSYNEQFF. Based on the CDR3 plus reference TRBV5-1 and TRBJ2-1, the full variable domain is KAGVTQTPRYLIKTRGQQVTLSCSPISGHRSVSWYQQTPGQGLQFLFEYFSETQRNKGNFPGRFSGRQFSNSRSEMNVSTLELGDSALYLCASSSTASSYNEQFFGPGTRLTVL.

The chain combines TRBV5-1 with TRBJ2-7, with 7 bases matching TRBD1. Germline CDR1 SGHRS, CDR2 YFSETQ. The CDR3 covers 11 residues. The ends lost 8 bases at V and 6 bases at J; junction bases unmatched: 5. Here the CDR3 DNA reads TGCGCCAGTATATACAGGGGCGAGCAGTACTTC. It is translated as CASIYRGEQYF. The full variable domain, its missing parts supplied by reference TRBV5-1 and TRBJ2-7, is KAGVTQTPRYLIKTRGQQVTLSCSPISGHRSVSWYQQTPGQGLQFLFEYFSETQRNKGNFPGRFSGRQFSNSRSEMNVSTLELGDSALYLCASIYRGEQYFGPGTRLTVT.

This clone showed up just a few times. The rearrangement links TRBV11-2 to TRBJ1-2, with D perhaps matching TRBD1 (5 bases). The CDR3 is 14 amino acids. The V gene lost 5 bases and the J gene lost 4 bases, with 14 bases spanning the gap. Germline lookup yields CDR1 SGHAT and CDR2 FQNNGV. The CDR3 coding sequence is TGTGCCAGCAGCGCGACAGCGCGGCGCTATGGCTACACCTTC. Encoded protein: CASSATARRYGYTF.

The J gene is TRBJ2-3, the V gene TRBV4-3, with D possibly TRBD1 on 6 matching bases. The CDR3 spans 12 residues. The V end lost 7 bases, the J end lost 3 bases, and 8 bases lay between the germline ends. From germline, CDR1 is LGHNA and CDR2 YSLEER. The CDR3 DNA follows: TGCGCCAGCAAGGGGGATACAGATACGCAGTATTTT. This translates into CASKGDTDTQYF.

The chain couples TRBV9 to TRBJ2-3, with D possibly being TRBD2 (5 bases). Trimming stripped 1 base from V and 4 bases from J, with 16 bases between. CDR1 SGDLS and CDR2 YYNGEE come from the germline V gene. The CDR3 spans 16 residues. The CDR3 reads CASSVSGGQQADTQYF. The CDR3 DNA is TGTGCCAGCAGCGTAAGTGGAGGCCAGCAGGCAGATACGCAGTATTTT.

This clone has just a few counts. V gene TRBV30 combines with J gene TRBJ1-2; D is uncertain. Per germline, CDR1 GTSNPN and CDR2 SVGIG (reference sequence). The germline V and J ends were trimmed by 0 bases and 8 bases, with 10 bases remaining between them. CDR3 length: 12 residues. CDR3 nucleotide sequence: TGTGCCTGGAGTGTAGGCATGCGGGGCTACACCTTC. Residues: CAWSVGMRGYTF.

The V and J genes are TRBV19 and TRBJ1-2; 7 bases match TRBD1. The trim removed 7 bases at V and 8 bases at J, leaving 10 bases unmatched. Germline V CDR1 and CDR2: LNHDA, SQIVND (reference sequence). The CDR3 is made up of 13 amino acids. The CDR3 reads CASTDRDPLGYTF. The CDR3 bases are TGTGCCAGTACCGACAGGGACCCCCTGGGCTACACCTTC. Supplemented by reference TRBV19 and TRBJ1-2, the full variable domain reads DGGITQSPKYLFRKEGQNVTLSCEQNLNHDAMYWYRQDPGQGLRLIYYSQIVNDFQKGDIAEGYSVSREKKESFPLTVTSAQKNPTAFYLCASTDRDPLGYTFGSGTRLTVV.

The chain recombines TRBV7-2 with TRBJ2-3; weak D call: TRBD2 (5 bases). CDR3 length equals 14 residues. The germline gives CDR1 SGHTA, CDR2 FQGNSA. Trimming took off 4 bases at V and 2 bases at J, with 10 bases between the two ends. CDR3 DNA sequence: TGTGCCAGCAGCTGGGATGACTACACAGATACGCAGTATTTT. Amino acid sequence: CASSWDDYTDTQYF.